A single sample is the source of the 20 T cell receptor beta chains below, sequenced in a study of monozygotic twins with inflammatory bowel disease. Reprocessing the 5' RACE reads, TCRdb reports a single entry for every CDR3 protein and omits DNA. The sample data list about 150,000 distinct CDR3 sequences. Sequencing was performed on blood. The receptors derive from a human donor with ulcerative colitis or Crohn's disease, or a healthy co-twin of an affected twin (not recorded which).

The genes are TRBV9 and TRBJ1-2. Germline lookup yields CDR1 SGDLS and CDR2 YYNGEE. This CDR3 has 16 amino acids. The CDR3 sequence is CASSVGRLTDPYGYTF.

This chain links TRBV12-3 or TRBV12-4 with TRBJ2-3; the TCRdb D gene call, TRBD1, has no DNA to confirm it. The CDR3 is 15 residues long. The CDR3 protein is CASSLARPVTDTQYF.

The chain couples TRBV6-2 or TRBV6-3 to TRBJ1-2; TCRdb selects TRBD1, and the lack of DNA leaves this call unchecked. Germline V lookup: CDR1 MNHEY, CDR2 SVGEGT. This CDR3 comprises 15 residues. CDR3 protein: CASSPSTGSVYGYTF.

V gene TRBV20-1 combines with J gene TRBJ2-2. CDR1 DFQATT and CDR2 SNEGSKA come from the germline V gene (reference sequence). There are 12 residues in the CDR3. Here the CDR3 reads CSARPQIGELFF.

V gene TRBV9 combines with J gene TRBJ1-2. Germline assignment: CDR1 SGDLS and CDR2 YYNGEE. The CDR3 is 12 residues long. CDR3 amino acids: CASSARTLLYTF.

The rearrangement joins TRBV9 to TRBJ2-1; TCRdb names TRBD2, which stays unverified in the absence of DNA. This CDR3 region has 15 residues. CDR1 and CDR2 from the germline V gene are SGDLS and YYNGEE. This CDR3 reads CASSAPGLAYNEQFF.

This chain uses TRBV7-9 with TRBJ2-7; TCRdb's D call of TRBD2 is untestable without DNA. CDR3 length: 14 residues. Germline values: CDR1 SEHNR, CDR2 FQNEAQ (reference sequence). This CDR3 reads CASTTLGLRYEQYF.

The V and J genes are TRBV7-7 and TRBJ2-2. Germline V gives CDR1 SSHAT, CDR2 FNYEAQ (reference sequence). The CDR3 runs to 14 residues. CDR3 amino acids: CASSLAWNTGELFF. Drawing the rest from reference TRBV7-7 and TRBJ2-2, the complete variable domain is GAGVSQSPRYKVTKRGQDVTLRCDPISSHATLYWYQQALGQGPEFLTYFNYEAQPDKSGLPSDRFSAERPEGSISTLTIQRTEQRDSAMYRCASSLAWNTGELFFGEGSRLTVL.

V and J are TRBV7-2 and TRBJ2-2. Germline loops: CDR1 SGHTA, CDR2 FQGNSA. The CDR3 totals 14 residues. The CDR3 region is CASRPDTNTGELFF.

This rearrangement joins TRBV12-3 or TRBV12-4 to TRBJ1-2; checking the TCRdb D call of TRBD1 is not possible without DNA. This CDR3 is built from 13 residues. The CDR3: CASSFSGGGGYTF.

The gene calls are TRBV7-3 and TRBJ1-1; TCRdb designates TRBD1, a call that cannot be tested without DNA. From germline, CDR1 is SGHTA and CDR2 FQGTGA. CDR3 size: 13 residues. CDR3 amino acids: CASGRDGRTEAFF.

The rearrangement uses TRBV20-1 and TRBJ2-1; as DNA is missing, the TRBD2 call by TCRdb cannot be tested. CDR1 is DFQATT and CDR2 is SNEGSKA in the germline V gene (reference sequence). The CDR3 contains 14 residues. CDR3: CSALPGGAYNEQFF.

The chain couples TRBV5-1 to TRBJ1-5; the D gene TCRdb calls, TRBD1, cannot be checked with no DNA. CDR1 is SGHRS and CDR2 is YFSETQ in the germline V gene. This CDR3 is 16 amino acids long. This CDR3 reads CASSPMTGHSNQPQHF.

This sequence joins TRBV29-1 and TRBJ1-4; TCRdb names TRBD1, which stays unverified in the absence of DNA. This CDR3 is 15 amino acids long. Germline CDR1 and CDR2: SQVTM and ANQGSEA. This CDR3 is CSVDAGQGGVEKLFF.

V gene TRBV27 combines with J gene TRBJ2-7; checking the TCRdb D call of TRBD1 is not possible without DNA. The CDR3 sequence is 14 residues long. CDR1 MNHEY and CDR2 SMNVEV come from the germline V gene (reference sequence). The chain's CDR3 is CASSYLTGIYEQYF.

V gene TRBV6-5 combines with J gene TRBJ2-5. Germline V CDR1 and CDR2: MNHEY, SVGAGI. This CDR3 spans 14 amino acids. CDR3 sequence: CASSYSEGQETQYF.

The CDR3 is CASSQGTSGRPFF. The genes are TRBV3-1 and TRBJ2-1; without DNA, the TCRdb call of TRBD2 cannot be checked. CDR1 is LGHDT and CDR2 is YNNKEL in the germline V gene (reference sequence). The CDR3 runs to 13 residues.

The chain combines TRBV18 with TRBJ2-7; as DNA is missing, the TRBD2 call by TCRdb cannot be tested. CDR1 and CDR2 (germline): KGHSH, LQKENI. The CDR3 loop spans 13 amino acids. The CDR3: CASSLLAEGEQYF. The full variable domain, with the rest looked up from reference TRBV18 and TRBJ2-7, is NAGVMQNPRHLVRRRGQEARLRCSPMKGHSHVYWYRQLPEEGLKFMVYLQKENIIDESGMPKERFSAEFPKEGPSILRIQQVVRGDSAAYFCASSLLAEGEQYFGPGTRLTVT.

The chain's CDR3 is CASSQAALTSTDTQYF. V usage is TRBV4-2 and J usage is TRBJ2-3. Germline CDR1 and CDR2: LGHNA and YNFKEQ. The length of the CDR3 is 16 residues.

The CDR3 sequence: CASSLVRAAGGTGELFF. The gene calls are TRBV12-3 or TRBV12-4 and TRBJ2-2; the TRBD2 assignment by TCRdb is unverifiable without DNA. The CDR3 is made up of 17 amino acids.